This TCR beta chain was recovered during a study of T cells in localized non-small cell lung cancer. Sequencing was performed with immunoSEQ multiplex PCR; in TCRdb, only in-frame clones are kept and a portion is missing. Of tens of thousands of clones detected, more than 85% appear once; the ten largest clones hold about 7%. CDR3 length equals 17 residues. With V trimmed by 5 bases and J by 1 base, 11 bases remained unmatched. The germline V gene has CDR1 SNHLY and CDR2 FYNNEI. The clonotype originates from a woman between 18 and 49 years old with stage III lung adenocarcinoma. The chain uses TRBV2 and TRBJ2-3; 8 positions match TRBD2. The sequencing here drew on peripheral blood, taken before any cancer treatment. The CDR3, as DNA: TGTGCCAGCAGTTCAGCCCTCGGGGGGGGCCGCACAGATACGCAGTATTTT. Encoded protein: CASSSALGGGRTDTQYF. The full variable domain, rest sourced from reference TRBV2 and TRBJ2-3, is EPEVTQTPSHQVTQMGQEVILRCVPISNHLYFYWYRQILGQKVEFLVSFYNNEISEKSEIFDDQFSVERPDGSNFTLKIRSTKLEDSAMYFCASSSALGGGRTDTQYFGPGTRLTVL.